Below, 5 T cell receptor beta chains from the same sample are listed, as sequenced in a study of blood T cells in healthy people across ages (dated by TCRdb to the mid-2010s). The method behind the library was 5' RACE. Reads for this sample came from an Illumina HiSeq 2500. A second PCR of roughly 6 to 11 cycles was run with a J-beta primer mix and a sample-barcoded 5' primer. TCRdb reprocessing: public reads trimmed at Q25 with fastp, clones called with MiXCR, in-frame beta chains kept. Every CDR3 protein is listed once, alongside the most common genes and DNA of its rows. In this sample the table shows 850,000 to 950,000 distinct CDR3 sequences, about 28% of which occur a single time. The top ten clonotypes cover roughly 17% of the sample. Sequencing was done on a sample of blood. The receptors originated from a woman aged 80 or over in good health.

This clonotype was detected ten times or more. V is TRBV4-3 and J is TRBJ2-3; 14 bases agree with TRBD2. Per the germline V gene, CDR1 is LGHNA and CDR2 is YSLEER. After removal of 8 bases from V and 5 bases from J, the junction contained 3 bases not matched to a gene. The CDR3 loop spans 14 amino acids. The CDR3 DNA reads as TGCGCCAGCTCGACTAGCGGGGGGGAAGATACGCAGTATTTT. Its protein product is CASSTSGGEDTQYF.

This clonotype was recorded at least ten times. The CDR3 DNA sequence: TGTGCCAGCAGTTTACTGGGATGGACTGAAGCTTTCTTT. Translation gives CASSLLGWTEAFF. The V gene is TRBV27, the J gene TRBJ1-1, with no clear D. The CDR3 loop spans 13 amino acids. Germline-derived CDR1 and CDR2 are MNHEY and SMNVEV (reference sequence). V was clipped by 2 bases and J by 5 bases, with 9 bases between them.

This clonotype showed up many times. The rearrangement uses TRBV3-1 and TRBJ2-1; TRBD2 matches 8 bases. Germline CDR1 is LGHDT and CDR2 is YNNKEL (reference sequence). The length of the CDR3 is 15 residues. J lost 9 bases, V lost 3 bases, and 10 bases had no gene match. CDR3 in DNA: TGTGCCAGCAGCCAGGGCGCGGGGGGAAGGCGTGAGCAGTTCTTC. It codes for CASSQGAGGRREQFF.

A remark on this clonotype: This may be a read error: a much more frequent sequence differs by one nucleotide. The chain combines TRBV20-1 with TRBJ1-2, with D unresolved. Trimming pared 0 bases from V and 2 bases from J, leaving 7 bases between. This CDR3 region has 13 residues. CDR1 is DFQATT, CDR2 SNEGSKA, per germline (reference sequence). CDR3 loop: CSARESVNYGYTF. As DNA, the CDR3 is TGCAGTGCTAGAGAATCGGTGAACTATGGCTACACCTTC.

V usage is TRBV20-1 and J usage is TRBJ2-1; 7 positions agree with TRBD1. After removal of 6 bases from V and 0 bases from J, the junction contained 11 bases not matched to a gene. The germline V gene encodes CDR1 DFQATT and CDR2 SNEGSKA (reference sequence). The CDR3 is made up of 16 amino acids. The CDR3 sequence is CSAEEQGTSSYNEQFF. CDR3 DNA: TGCAGTGCGGAAGAACAGGGGACGAGCTCCTACAATGAGCAGTTCTTC.